What follows is one T cell receptor (beta chain) and its context. The sample originates from a study of T cell responses to AZD1222 COVID-19 vaccine. Only in-frame clones appear in the TCRdb table, and some are missing; sequencing was by immunoSEQ multiplex PCR. Of about 100,000 clones in the sample, around 94% were seen once. Germline lookup yields CDR1 ENHRY and CDR2 SYGVKD. The CDR3 runs 15 residues. Trimming took 0 bases from V and 4 from J; bases not matched to a gene: 3. The sequence derives from an adult in good health. The source material was peripheral blood, sampled on day 0 of AZD1222 vaccination. The chain couples TRBV10-3 to TRBJ1-5; 7 bases agree with TRBD1. The CDR3 sequence: CAISESGGWNQPQHF. In DNA, the CDR3 is TGTGCCATCAGTGAGTCAGGGGGCTGGAATCAGCCCCAGCATTTT.